The clone carrying this T cell receptor (beta chain) was counted only a few times. Antigen: not known. One end of the junction is discordant with germline, which a read error may explain. This record belongs to a study of blood T cells in healthy people across ages. Germline loops: CDR1 SQVTM, CDR2 ANQGSEA. The CDR3 contains 13 residues. Total RNA, at least 6 micrograms per sample, was extracted from PBMCs. Sample-barcoded 5' priming and a J-beta primer mix drove a second PCR of roughly 7 to 11 cycles. Sequencing of every sample gave 2.5 million or more CDR3-containing paired-end reads. TCRdb reprocessed the 5' RACE reads with MiXCR, giving one entry per CDR3 protein. The table shows 1,500,000 or so distinct CDR3 sequences, with about 42% occurring only once. Broader study findings: Not knowing donor CMV status may have confounded expanded clonotype changes.

Sequencing was performed on blood. The TCR comes from a young woman in good health. The chain couples TRBV29-1 to TRBJ2-3, with no clear D. CDR3 in DNA: TGCTGCGTTGACCCGCTAAGTACAGATACGCAGTATTTT. It yields the protein CCVDPLSTDTQYF.